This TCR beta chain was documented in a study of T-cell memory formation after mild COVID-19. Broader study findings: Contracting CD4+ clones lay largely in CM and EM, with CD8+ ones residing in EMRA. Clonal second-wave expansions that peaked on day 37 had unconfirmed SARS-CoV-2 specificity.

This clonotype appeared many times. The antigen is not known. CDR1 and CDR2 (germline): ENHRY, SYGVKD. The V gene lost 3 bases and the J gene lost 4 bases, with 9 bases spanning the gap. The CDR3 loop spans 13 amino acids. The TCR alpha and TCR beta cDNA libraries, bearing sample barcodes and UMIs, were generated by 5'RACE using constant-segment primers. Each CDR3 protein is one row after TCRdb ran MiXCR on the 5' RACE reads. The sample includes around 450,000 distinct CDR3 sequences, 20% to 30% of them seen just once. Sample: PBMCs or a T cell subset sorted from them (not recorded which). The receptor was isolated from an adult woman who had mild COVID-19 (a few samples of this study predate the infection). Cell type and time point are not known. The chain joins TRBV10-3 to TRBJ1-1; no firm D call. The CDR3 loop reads CAISEAGFTEAFF. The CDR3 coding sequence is TGTGCCATCAGTGAAGCGGGGTTCACTGAAGCTTTCTTT.